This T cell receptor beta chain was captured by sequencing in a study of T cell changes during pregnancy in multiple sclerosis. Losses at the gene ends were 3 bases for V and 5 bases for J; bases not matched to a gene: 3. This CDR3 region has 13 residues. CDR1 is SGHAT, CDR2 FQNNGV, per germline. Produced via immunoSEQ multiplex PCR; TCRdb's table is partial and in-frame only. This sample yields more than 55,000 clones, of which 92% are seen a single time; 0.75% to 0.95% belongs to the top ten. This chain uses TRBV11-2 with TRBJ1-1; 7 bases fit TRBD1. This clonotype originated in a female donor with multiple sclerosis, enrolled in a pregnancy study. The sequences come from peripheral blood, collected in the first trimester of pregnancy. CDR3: CASSFTGVTEAFF. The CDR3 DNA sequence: TGTGCCAGCAGCTTCACAGGGGTGACTGAAGCTTTCTTT.